This T cell receptor beta chain comes out of a study of OX40 agonist ivuxolimab in advanced cancers. General study results and limits: The study found that CD8+ T cells averaged more expanded clones than CD4+. Undetermined was the antigen specificity of the expanded peripheral T cells.

Sequenced by immunoSEQ multiplex PCR; TCRdb stores in-frame clones only, minus some. This sample has 35,000 to 45,000 clones; 86% occur once, and the top ten carry 21%. A remark on this clone: The antigen is not known.

The receptor's source is an adult with an advanced solid tumor such as melanoma, head and neck, liver or kidney cancer. The sample here was CD4+ or CD8+ T cells sorted from blood, taken in a trial of the OX40 agonist ivuxolimab.

This chain's CDR3 is CASSQVGQGIGNEKLFF. DNA of the CDR3: TGCGCCAGCAGCCAAGTTGGTCAGGGAATTGGTAATGAAAAACTGTTTTTT. The rearrangement links TRBV4-1 to TRBJ1-4; D possibly corresponds to TRBD1 (5 bases). The germline CDR1 and CDR2 sequences are MGHRA and YSYEKL. Trimming shortened V by 1 base and J by 4 bases, and 16 bases separated the two germline ends. CDR3 length: 17 amino acids.